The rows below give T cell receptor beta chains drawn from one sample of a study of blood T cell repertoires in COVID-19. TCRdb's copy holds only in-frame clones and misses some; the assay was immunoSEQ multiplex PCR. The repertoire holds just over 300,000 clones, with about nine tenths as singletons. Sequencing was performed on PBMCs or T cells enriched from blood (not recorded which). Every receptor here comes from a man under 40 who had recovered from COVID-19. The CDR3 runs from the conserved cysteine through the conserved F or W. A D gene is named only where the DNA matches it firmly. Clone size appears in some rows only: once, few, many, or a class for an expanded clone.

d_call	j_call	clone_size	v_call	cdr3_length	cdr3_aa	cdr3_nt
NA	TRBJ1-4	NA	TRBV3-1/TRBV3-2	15	CASSLLLQGLGKLFF	TGTGCCAGCAGCCTCCTCCTACAGGGCCTCGGAAAACTGTTTTTT
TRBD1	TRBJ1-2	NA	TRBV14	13	CASSPDRGGGYTF	TGTGCCAGCAGCCCGGACAGGGGAGGCGGCTACACCTTC
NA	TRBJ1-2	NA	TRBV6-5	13	CASSSDRWRGYTF	TGTGCCAGCAGTTCCGACCGATGGAGAGGCTACACCTTC
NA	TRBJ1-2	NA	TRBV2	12	CASMRQLGGYTF	TGTGCCAGCATGAGGCAGTTGGGTGGCTACACCTTC
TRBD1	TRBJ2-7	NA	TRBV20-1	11	CSARTGGAQYF	TGCAGTGCGCGGACAGGGGGCGCGCAGTACTTC
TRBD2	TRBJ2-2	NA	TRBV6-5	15	CASRTLAGVAGELFF	TGTGCCAGCAGGACACTAGCGGGAGTCGCAGGGGAGCTGTTTTTT
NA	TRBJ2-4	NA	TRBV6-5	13	CASEDMAKNIQYF	TGTGCCAGCGAAGACATGGCCAAAAACATTCAGTACTTC
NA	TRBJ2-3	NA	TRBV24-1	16	CATSDFKLLRTDTQYF	TGTGCCACCAGTGATTTTAAGCTTTTGAGAACAGATACGCAGTATTTT
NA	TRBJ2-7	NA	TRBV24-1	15	CATSDFSTGSYEQYF	TGTGCCACCAGTGATTTCTCGACAGGCTCCTACGAGCAGTACTTC
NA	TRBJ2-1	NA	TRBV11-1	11	CASSSSGEQFF	TGTGCCAGCAGCTCCTCCGGGGAGCAGTTCTTC
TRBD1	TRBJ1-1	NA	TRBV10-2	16	CASSDTGGTGDTEAFF	TGCGCCAGCAGTGATACGGGAGGGACAGGGGACACTGAAGCTTTCTTT
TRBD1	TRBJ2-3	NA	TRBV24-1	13	CATTQGGTDTQYF	TGTGCCACCACCCAGGGGGGCACAGATACGCAGTATTTT
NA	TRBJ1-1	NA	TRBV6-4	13	CASSDGWGAEAFF	TGTGCCAGCAGTGACGGATGGGGGGCTGAAGCTTTCTTT
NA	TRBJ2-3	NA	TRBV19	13	CASSVTVTDTQYF	TGTGCCAGTAGTGTTACAGTAACAGATACGCAGTATTTT
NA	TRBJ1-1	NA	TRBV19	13	CASRDSWNTEAFF	TGTGCCAGTAGAGACTCATGGAACACTGAAGCTTTCTTT
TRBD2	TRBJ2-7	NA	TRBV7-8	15	CASSRSGESSYEQYF	TGTGCCAGCAGCCGTAGCGGGGAGAGCTCCTACGAGCAGTACTTC
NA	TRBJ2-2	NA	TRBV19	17	CASSILTDRRNTGELFF	TGTGCCAGTAGTATACTCACAGACAGGAGGAACACCGGGGAGCTGTTTTTT
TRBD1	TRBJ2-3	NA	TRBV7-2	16	CASSLVGTGITDTQYF	TGTGCCAGCAGCTTAGTAGGGACAGGGATCACAGATACGCAGTATTTT
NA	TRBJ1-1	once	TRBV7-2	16	CASSSPWAGMNTEAFF	TGTGCCAGCAGCTCCCCATGGGCAGGGATGAACACTGAAGCTTTCTTT
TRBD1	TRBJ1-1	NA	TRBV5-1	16	CASSSRTGFMNTEAFF	TGCGCCAGCAGCTCGAGGACAGGGTTCATGAACACTGAAGCTTTCTTT
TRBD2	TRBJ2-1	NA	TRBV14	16	CASSLFSGSSYNEQFF	TGTGCCAGCAGCCTCTTTAGCGGGAGCTCCTACAATGAGCAGTTCTTC
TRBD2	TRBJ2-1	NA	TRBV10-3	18	CAISDVGLAGAGYNEQFF	TGTGCCATCAGTGACGTGGGACTAGCGGGAGCGGGGTACAATGAGCAGTTCTTC
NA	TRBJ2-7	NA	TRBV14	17	CASSEDDTKGYAYEQYF	TGTGCCAGCAGCGAAGACGATACAAAGGGGTATGCCTACGAGCAGTACTTC
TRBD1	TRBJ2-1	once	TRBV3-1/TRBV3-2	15	CASSQRGRSYNEQFF	TGTGCCAGCAGCCAAAGGGGGCGGTCCTACAATGAGCAGTTCTTC
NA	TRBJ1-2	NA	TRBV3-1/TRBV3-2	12	CASSHGFKGYTF	TGTGCCAGCAGCCACGGGTTTAAGGGCTACACCTTC
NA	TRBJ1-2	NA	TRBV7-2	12	CASSPNIGGYTF	TGTGCCAGCAGCCCTAATATTGGTGGCTACACCTTC
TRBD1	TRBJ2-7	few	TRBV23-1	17	CASSQSLQGQGFYEQYF	TGCGCCAGCAGTCAATCGTTACAGGGACAGGGTTTTTACGAGCAGTACTTC
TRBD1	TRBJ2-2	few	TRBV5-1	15	CASSWGQGGTGELFF	TGCGCCAGCAGCTGGGGACAGGGGGGAACCGGGGAGCTGTTTTTT
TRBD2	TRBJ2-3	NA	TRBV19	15	CAVGLLAGKTDTQYF	TGTGCCGTAGGGTTACTAGCGGGAAAGACAGATACGCAGTATTTT
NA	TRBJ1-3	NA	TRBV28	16	CASSLPQGTAGNTIYF	TGTGCCAGCAGTTTACCCCAGGGTACGGCTGGAAACACCATATATTTT
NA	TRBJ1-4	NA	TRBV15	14	CATSRGPPGEKLFF	TGTGCCACCAGCAGAGGGCCCCCCGGGGAAAAACTGTTTTTT
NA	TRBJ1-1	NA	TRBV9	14	CASSVGQLNTEAFF	TGTGCCAGCAGCGTTGGACAGCTGAACACTGAAGCTTTCTTT
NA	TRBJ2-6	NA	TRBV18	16	CASSPSRSSGANVLTF	TGTGCCAGCTCACCAAGTAGAAGCTCTGGGGCCAACGTCCTGACTTTC
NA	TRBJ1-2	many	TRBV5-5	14	CASRGRLASYGYTF	TGTGCCAGCAGGGGCCGGTTGGCATCATACGGCTACACCTTC
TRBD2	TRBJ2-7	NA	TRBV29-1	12	CSVRTSGYEQYF	TGCAGCGTTCGGACTAGCGGCTACGAGCAGTACTTC
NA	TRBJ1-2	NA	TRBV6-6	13	CASSYQSGEGYTF	TGTGCCAGCAGTTACCAGTCAGGGGAAGGCTACACCTTC
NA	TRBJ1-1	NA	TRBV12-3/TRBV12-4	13	CASSAREATEAFF	TGTGCCAGCAGTGCCCGGGAGGCCACTGAAGCTTTCTTT
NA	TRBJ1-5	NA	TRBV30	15	CAWSVGAYSNQPQHF	TGTGCCTGGAGTGTAGGGGCTTATAGCAATCAGCCCCAGCATTTT
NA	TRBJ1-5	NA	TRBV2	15	CASSEANRDVQPQHF	TGTGCCAGCAGTGAAGCTAACAGGGATGTGCAGCCCCAGCATTTT
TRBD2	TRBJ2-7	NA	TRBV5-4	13	CASSYGGGYEQYF	TGTGCCAGCAGCTATGGGGGAGGGTACGAGCAGTACTTC
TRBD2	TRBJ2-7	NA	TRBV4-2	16	CASSQLSGTGSYEQYF	TGTGCCAGCAGCCAACTAAGCGGGACGGGGTCCTACGAGCAGTACTTC